What follows describes a single TCR beta chain. No antigen is known for it. Primers: 60 Vbeta forward and 13 Jbeta reverse. Sequenced by immunoSEQ multiplex PCR; TCRdb stores in-frame clones only, minus some. The sample contains fewer than 150,000 clones, approximately 60% of which appear only once. These data originate in a study of cytomegalovirus exposure and HLA in healthy donors. Study findings and constraints: The CMV antigen specificity of a few CMV-associated chains was confirmed through in vitro analysis. Reported performance of the classifier showed diagnosis of cytomegalovirus status with high specificity and sensitivity.

This TCR derives from a human donor in good health. Sequencing was performed on PBMCs.

The CDR3: CATSPPPRDEKLFF. The CDR3 nucleotides read TGTGCCACCAGCCCACCACCGAGGGATGAAAAACTGTTTTTT. The V call is TRBV15, the J call TRBJ1-4; D gene ambiguous. There are 14 residues in the CDR3. The germline CDR1 and CDR2 sequences are LNHNV and YYDKDF (reference sequence). The V and J ends lost 5 bases and 6 bases respectively, with 13 bases between them.